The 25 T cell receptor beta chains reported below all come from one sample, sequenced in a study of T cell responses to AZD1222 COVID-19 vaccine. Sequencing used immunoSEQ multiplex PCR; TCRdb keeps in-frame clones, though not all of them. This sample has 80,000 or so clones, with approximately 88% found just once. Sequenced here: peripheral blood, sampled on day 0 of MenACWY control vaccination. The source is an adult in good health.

The CDR3, as DNA: TGTGCCAGCAGCTTGGACAGGGGCTATGGCTACACCTTC. This encodes CASSLDRGYGYTF. The chain combines TRBV5-6 with TRBJ1-2; 7 bases line up with TRBD1. Unmatched junction bases numbered 0, after V lost 0 bases and J lost 4 bases. Germline V gene sequence: CDR1 SGHDT, CDR2 YYEEEE. The CDR3 has 13 amino acids.

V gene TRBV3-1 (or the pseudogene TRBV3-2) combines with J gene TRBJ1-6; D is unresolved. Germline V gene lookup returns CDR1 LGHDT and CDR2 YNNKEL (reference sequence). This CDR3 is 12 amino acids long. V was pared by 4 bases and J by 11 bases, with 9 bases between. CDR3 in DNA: TGTGCCAGCAGCCTTTCCGGGCCACCCCTCCACTTT. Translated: CASSLSGPPLHF.

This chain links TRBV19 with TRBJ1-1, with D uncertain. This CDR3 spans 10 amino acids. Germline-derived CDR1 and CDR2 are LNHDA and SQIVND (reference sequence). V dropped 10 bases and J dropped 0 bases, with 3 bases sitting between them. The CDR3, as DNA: TGTGCCACCATGAACACTGAAGCTTTCTTT. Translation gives CATMNTEAFF.

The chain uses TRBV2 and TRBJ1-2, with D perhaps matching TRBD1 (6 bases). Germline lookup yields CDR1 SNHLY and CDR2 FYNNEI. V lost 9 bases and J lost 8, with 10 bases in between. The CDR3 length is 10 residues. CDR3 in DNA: TGTGCCAGATCACAGGGAGGCTACACCTTC. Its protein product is CARSQGGYTF.

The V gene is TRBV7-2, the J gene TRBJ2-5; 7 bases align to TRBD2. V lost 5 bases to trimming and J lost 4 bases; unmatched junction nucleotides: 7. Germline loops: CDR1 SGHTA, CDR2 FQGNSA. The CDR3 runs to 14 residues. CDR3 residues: CASSPGLSIETQYF. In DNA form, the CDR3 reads TGTGCCAGCAGCCCGGGACTATCGATAGAGACCCAGTACTTC.

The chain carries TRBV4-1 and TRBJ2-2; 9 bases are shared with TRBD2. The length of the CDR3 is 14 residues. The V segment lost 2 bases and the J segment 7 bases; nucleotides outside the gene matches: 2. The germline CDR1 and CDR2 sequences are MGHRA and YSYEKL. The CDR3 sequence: CASSQSSGGGELFF. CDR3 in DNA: TGCGCCAGCAGCCAAAGTAGCGGGGGCGGGGAGCTGTTTTTT.

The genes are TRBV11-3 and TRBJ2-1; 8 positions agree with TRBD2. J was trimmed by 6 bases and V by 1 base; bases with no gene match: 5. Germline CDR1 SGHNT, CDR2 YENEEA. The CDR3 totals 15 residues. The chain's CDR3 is CASSLVSREGNEQFF. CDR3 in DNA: TGTGCCAGCAGCTTAGTAAGCCGGGAGGGCAATGAGCAGTTCTTC. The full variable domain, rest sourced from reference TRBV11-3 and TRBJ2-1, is EAGVVQSPRYKIIEKKQPVAFWCNPISGHNTLYWYLQNLGQGPELLIRYENEEAVDDSQLPKDRFSAERLKGVDSTLKIQPAELGDSAVYLCASSLVSREGNEQFFGPGTRLTVL.

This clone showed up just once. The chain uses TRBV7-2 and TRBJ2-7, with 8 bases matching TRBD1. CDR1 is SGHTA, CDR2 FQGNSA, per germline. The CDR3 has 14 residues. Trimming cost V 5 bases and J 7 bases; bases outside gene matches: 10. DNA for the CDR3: TGTGCCAGCAGCCCGGGACAGGCTCGGGGGGAGCAGTACTTC. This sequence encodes CASSPGQARGEQYF.

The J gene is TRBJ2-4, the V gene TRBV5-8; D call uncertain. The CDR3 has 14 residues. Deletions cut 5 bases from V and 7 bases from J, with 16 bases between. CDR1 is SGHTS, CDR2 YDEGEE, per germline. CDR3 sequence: CASSSSHKVNIQYF. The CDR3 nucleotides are TGTGCCAGCAGTTCCAGCCATAAGGTTAACATTCAGTACTTC.

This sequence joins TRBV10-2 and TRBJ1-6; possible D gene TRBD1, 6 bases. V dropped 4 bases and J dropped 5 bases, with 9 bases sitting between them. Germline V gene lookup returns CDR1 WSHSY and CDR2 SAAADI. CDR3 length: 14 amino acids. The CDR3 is CASSAQGNNSPLHF. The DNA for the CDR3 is TGCGCCAGCAGTGCACAGGGAAATAATTCACCCCTCCACTTT.

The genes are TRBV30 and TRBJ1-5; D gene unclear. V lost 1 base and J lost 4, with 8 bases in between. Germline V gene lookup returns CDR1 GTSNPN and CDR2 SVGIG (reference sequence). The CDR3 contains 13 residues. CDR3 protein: CAWSGPGNQPQHF. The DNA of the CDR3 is TGTGCCTGGAGTGGTCCAGGAAATCAGCCCCAGCATTTT.

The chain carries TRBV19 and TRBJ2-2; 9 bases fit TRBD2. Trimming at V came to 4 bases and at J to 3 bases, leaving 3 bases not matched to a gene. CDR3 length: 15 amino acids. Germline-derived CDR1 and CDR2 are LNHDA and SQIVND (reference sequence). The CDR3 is CASSSGGADTGELFF. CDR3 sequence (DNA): TGTGCCAGTAGTAGCGGGGGGGCTGACACCGGGGAGCTGTTTTTT. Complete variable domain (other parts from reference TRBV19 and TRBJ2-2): DGGITQSPKYLFRKEGQNVTLSCEQNLNHDAMYWYRQDPGQGLRLIYYSQIVNDFQKGDIAEGYSVSREKKESFPLTVTSAQKNPTAFYLCASSSGGADTGELFFGEGSRLTVL.

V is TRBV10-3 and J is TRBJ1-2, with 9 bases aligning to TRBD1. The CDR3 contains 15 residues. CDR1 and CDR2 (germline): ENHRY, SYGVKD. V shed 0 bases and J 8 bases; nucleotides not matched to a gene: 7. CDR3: CAISESAQGAQGYTF. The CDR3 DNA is TGTGCCATCAGTGAGTCGGCACAGGGGGCGCAAGGCTACACCTTC.

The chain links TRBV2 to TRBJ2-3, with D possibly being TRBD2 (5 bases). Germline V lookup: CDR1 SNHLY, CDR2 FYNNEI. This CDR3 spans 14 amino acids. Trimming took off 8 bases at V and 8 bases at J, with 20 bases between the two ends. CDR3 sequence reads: CASARRGVLATQYF. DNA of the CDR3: TGTGCCAGCGCCCGTCGGGGTGTCTTAGCTACGCAGTATTTT.

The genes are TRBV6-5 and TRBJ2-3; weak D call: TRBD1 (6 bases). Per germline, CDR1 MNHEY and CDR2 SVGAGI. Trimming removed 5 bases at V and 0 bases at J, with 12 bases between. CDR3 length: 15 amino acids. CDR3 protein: CASSLWTDSTDTQYF. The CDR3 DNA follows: TGTGCCAGCAGTCTATGGACAGACAGCACAGATACGCAGTATTTT.

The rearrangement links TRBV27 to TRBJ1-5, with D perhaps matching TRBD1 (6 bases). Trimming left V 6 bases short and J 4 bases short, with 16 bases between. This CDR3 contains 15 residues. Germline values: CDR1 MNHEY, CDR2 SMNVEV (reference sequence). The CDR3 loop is CASRGDRGANQPQHF. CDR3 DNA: TGTGCCAGCAGGGGGGATAGGGGGGCGAATCAGCCCCAGCATTTT.

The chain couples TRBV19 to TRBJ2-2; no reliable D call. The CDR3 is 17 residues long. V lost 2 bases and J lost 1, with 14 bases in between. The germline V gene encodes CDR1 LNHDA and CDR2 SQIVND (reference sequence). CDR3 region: CASSIKQPRGNTGELFF. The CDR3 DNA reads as TGTGCCAGTAGTATAAAACAACCCAGAGGGAACACCGGGGAGCTGTTTTTT.

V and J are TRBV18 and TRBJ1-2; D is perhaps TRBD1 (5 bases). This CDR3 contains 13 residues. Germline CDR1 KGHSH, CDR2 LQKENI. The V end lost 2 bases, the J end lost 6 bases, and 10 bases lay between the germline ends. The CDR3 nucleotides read TGTGCCAGCTCACCAGCCCAGGGCCATGGCTACACCTTC. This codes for CASSPAQGHGYTF.

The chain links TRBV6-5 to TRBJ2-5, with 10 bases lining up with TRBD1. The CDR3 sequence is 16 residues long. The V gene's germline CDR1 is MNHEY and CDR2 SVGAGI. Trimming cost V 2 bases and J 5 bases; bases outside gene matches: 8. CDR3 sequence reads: CASSYRQGAVVETQYF. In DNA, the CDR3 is TGTGCCAGCAGTTACCGACAGGGGGCCGTCGTGGAGACCCAGTACTTC.

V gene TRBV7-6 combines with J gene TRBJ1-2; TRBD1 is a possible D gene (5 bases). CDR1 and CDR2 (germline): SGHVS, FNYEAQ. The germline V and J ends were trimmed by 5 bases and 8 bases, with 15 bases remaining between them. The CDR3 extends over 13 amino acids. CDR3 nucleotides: TGTGCCAGCAGCCTTACGGGACCGGAGGGCTACACCTTC. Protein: CASSLTGPEGYTF.

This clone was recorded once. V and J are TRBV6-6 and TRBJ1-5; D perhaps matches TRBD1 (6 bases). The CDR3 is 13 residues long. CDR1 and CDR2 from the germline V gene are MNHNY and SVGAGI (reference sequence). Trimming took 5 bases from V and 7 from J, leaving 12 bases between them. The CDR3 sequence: CASSLGGLQPQHF. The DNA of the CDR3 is TGTGCCAGCAGTCTAGGGGGTTTGCAGCCCCAGCATTTT.

CDR3 residues: CASTRAGLTDTQYF. The CDR3, as DNA: TGTGCCAGCACCCGAGCGGGGCTCACAGATACGCAGTATTTT. V usage is TRBV5-4 and J usage is TRBJ2-3; 7 nucleotides align to TRBD2. Germline-derived CDR1 and CDR2 are SGHNT and YYREEE (reference sequence). Trimming at V came to 6 bases and at J to 2 bases, leaving 6 bases not matched to a gene. The CDR3 is made up of 14 amino acids.

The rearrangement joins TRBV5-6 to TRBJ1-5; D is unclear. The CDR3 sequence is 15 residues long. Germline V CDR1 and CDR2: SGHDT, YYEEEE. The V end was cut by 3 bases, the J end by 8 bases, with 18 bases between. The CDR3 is CASSSQNSRIKPQHF. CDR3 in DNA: TGTGCCAGCAGCTCCCAAAATTCCCGGATCAAGCCCCAGCATTTT.

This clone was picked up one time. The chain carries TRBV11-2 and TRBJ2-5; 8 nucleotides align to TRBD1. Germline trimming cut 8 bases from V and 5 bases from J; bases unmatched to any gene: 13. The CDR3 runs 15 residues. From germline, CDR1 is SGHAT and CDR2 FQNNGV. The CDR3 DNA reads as TGTGCCAGCGGAAAGACGACAGGGGCCGTGGAGACCCAGTACTTC. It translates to CASGKTTGAVETQYF. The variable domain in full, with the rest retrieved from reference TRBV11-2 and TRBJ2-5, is EAGVAQSPRYKIIEKRQSVAFWCNPISGHATLYWYQQILGQGPKLLIQFQNNGVVDDSQLPKDRFSAERLKGVDSTLKIQPAKLEDSAVYLCASGKTTGAVETQYFGPGTRLLVL.

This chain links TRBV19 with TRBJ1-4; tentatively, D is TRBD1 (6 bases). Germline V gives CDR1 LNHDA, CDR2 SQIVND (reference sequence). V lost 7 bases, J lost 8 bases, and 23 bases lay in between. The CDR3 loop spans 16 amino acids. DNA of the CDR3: TGTGCCAGTACCATAGGACAGTCCGGGTTGGGCGAAAAACTGTTTTTT. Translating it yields CASTIGQSGLGEKLFF.